One and the same sample provided the 9 T cell receptor beta chains below, sequenced in a study of T cells in women clearing cervical HPV infection. TCRdb's table, derived via immunoSEQ multiplex PCR, lists solely in-frame clones and lacks some. The table gives fewer than 30,000 clones; the top ten clones make up 3.7% of it. Sequenced sample: blood buffy coat. The source of these receptors is a woman aged 18-69 years with a cervical HPV16 infection that either progressed to CIN3+ or cleared (not recorded which).

Note on this clone: The read ends 3 residues early relative to the CDR3; the germline J gene fills the gap. The rearrangement links TRBV11-2 to TRBJ2-1, with 9 bases fitting TRBD1. The J segment lost 6 bases and the V segment lost 4 bases, leaving 7 bases of the junction unmatched. The CDR3 contains 15 residues. Germline loops: CDR1 SGHAT, CDR2 FQNNGV. The CDR3 spells CASSWTTGGGNEQFF. The covered CDR3 bases are TGTGCCAGCAGCTGGACGACAGGGGGAGGCAATGAG.

Details on this clone: Read sequence stops 3 residues before the CDR3 end, and the germline J gene provides the missing end. This sequence joins TRBV7-9 and TRBJ1-1; maybe TRBD1 (6 bases). Trimming pared 5 bases from V and 2 bases from J, leaving 12 bases between. The CDR3 is 14 amino acids. CDR1 and CDR2 (germline): SEHNR, FQNEAQ (reference sequence). CDR3 sequence reads: CASSPTGINTEAFF. Incomplete CDR3 DNA: TGTGCCAGCAGCCCGACAGGTATCAACACTGAA.

For this clone: The CDR3 end is not reached by the read, which stops 3 residues before it; the germline J gene fills it in. The chain employs TRBV10-3 and TRBJ1-4, with TRBD1 identical over 11 bases. V lost 3 bases and J lost 8; bases outside the gene matches: 5. CDR3 length: 15 amino acids. CDR1 ENHRY and CDR2 SYGVKD come from the germline V gene. CDR3 bases read: TGTGCCATCAGTGACAAAGGACAGGGGGCCGAAAAA. Translated: CAISDKGQGAEK. The complete CDR3 sequence is CAISDKGQGAEKLFF.

As regards this clone: The read ends 3 residues shy of where the CDR3 ends; the end is completed using the germline J gene. The rearrangement joins TRBV6-1 to TRBJ1-5, with TRBD1 identical over 7 bases. Germline assignment: CDR1 MNHNS and CDR2 SASEGT. The V segment lost 4 bases and the J segment 3 bases; nucleotides outside the gene matches: 6. CDR3 size: 15 residues. The sequenced part of the CDR3 DNA is TGTGCCAGCAGTGGACAGGGTAATATCAATCAGCCC. Translation gives CASSGQGNINQP. The CDR3 in its entirety is CASSGQGNINQPQHF.

Notes on this clone: The sequenced fragment ends 3 residues before the CDR3 boundary, so the rest is inferred from the germline J gene. The J gene is TRBJ2-4, the V gene TRBV6-2 or TRBV6-3, with a possible D match to TRBD1 (7 bases). The germline V gene encodes CDR1 MNHEY and CDR2 SVGEGT. The CDR3 has 15 amino acids. The DNA read from the CDR3 is TGTGCCAGCAGTTCCGGAGGGGGCAAACCACCGGGT. Protein product: CASSSGGGKPPG. The full CDR3 is CASSSGGGKPPGQYF.

Of note for this clone: Coverage ceases 3 residues before the CDR3 finishes, and the germline J gene fills in the end. The chain links TRBV7-2 to TRBJ2-5; D possibly corresponds to TRBD1 (5 bases). The CDR3 totals 14 residues. Germline loops: CDR1 SGHTA, CDR2 FQGNSA. The ends were cut back, 5 bases at V and 5 bases at J, with 15 bases in the middle. The CDR3 is CASSQDTSRETQYF. The sequenced part of the CDR3 DNA is TGTGCCAGCAGCCAGGACACTTCTCGGGAGACC. The full variable domain, in which reference TRBV7-2 and TRBJ2-5 provide the parts outside the CDR3, is GAGVSQSPSNKVTEKGKDVELRCDPISGHTALYWYRQSLGQGLEFLIYFQGNSAPDKSGLPSDRFSAERTGGSVSTLTIQRTQQEDSAVYLCASSQDTSRETQYFGPGTRLLVL.

Of note for this clone: The read gets to within 3 residues of the CDR3 end, and the germline J gene fills in the rest. V is TRBV11-3 and J is TRBJ2-1, with D possibly matching TRBD1 (6 bases). This CDR3 region has 13 residues. Deletions cut 6 bases from V and 8 bases from J, with 14 bases between. CDR1 and CDR2 (germline): SGHNT, YENEEA. The CDR3 spells CASSRYRADEQFF. The DNA read from the CDR3 is TGTGCCAGCAGTCGTTACAGGGCCGATGAG.

A word on this clone: The DNA ends 3 residues before the CDR3 does, and the rest of the CDR3 is filled in from the germline J gene. The V and J genes are TRBV18 and TRBJ1-3; D possibly corresponds to TRBD1 (5 bases). The germline V gene encodes CDR1 KGHSH and CDR2 LQKENI. This CDR3 region has 15 residues. V lost 3 bases, J lost 4 bases, and 13 bases lay in between. CDR3 protein: CASSPGRGEGNTIYF. The part of the CDR3 DNA that was read is TGTGCCAGCTCACCCGGTCGAGGGGAAGGAAACACC.

With respect to this clone: The read ends 3 residues early relative to the CDR3; the germline J gene fills the gap. The chain carries TRBV14 and TRBJ1-2, with 7 bases that match TRBD1. V gave up 3 bases and J gave up 5 bases; unmatched junction bases: 3. Germline lookup yields CDR1 SGHDN and CDR2 FVKESK. CDR3 size: 13 residues. CDR3 protein: CASSQGRGYGYTF. The sequenced CDR3 bases are TGTGCCAGCAGCCAGGGCAGGGGGTATGGC.